The present TCR beta chain was sequenced within a study of T cells in Graves' hyperthyroidism and ophthalmopathy. Overall study results and limits: By a 13 V-J model, ophthalmopathy was set apart from stable hyperthyroidism.

V was trimmed by 6 bases and J by 6 bases, leaving 17 bases between them. Germline CDR1 MDHEN, CDR2 SYDVKM. The CDR3 extends over 15 amino acids. To note about this clonotype: Its target is unknown.

RNA transcripts gave rise to amplified TCR beta CDR3 regions. The HTBI primer set served for first-round RT-PCR of the TCR CDR3. From the multiplex PCR reads, TCRdb called clonotypes with MiXCR, one entry per CDR3 protein. The data hold around 190,000 distinct CDR3 sequences, with about 17% observed a single time. The gene calls are TRBV28 and TRBJ2-2; possible D gene TRBD2, 7 bases. Sample: blood. This clonotype was sampled from a woman between 45 and 60 years old with Graves' hyperthyroidism. CDR3 DNA: TGTGCCAGCAGACCCACCGCGGGGGCCGCCGGGGAGCTGTTTTTT. Its protein is CASRPTAGAAGELFF.